Sequencing of this T cell receptor (beta chain) was carried out in a study of blood T cell repertoires in COVID-19. The protocol was immunoSEQ multiplex PCR, while the TCRdb copy is restricted to in-frame clones and leaves out a portion. The sample lists about 220,000 clones; about nine tenths were seen once. The CDR3 extends over 17 amino acids. V was clipped by 3 bases and J by 7 bases; unmatched bases: 18. Germline assignment: CDR1 SGDLS and CDR2 YYNGEE. This clone was seen once. This TCR was sampled from a woman in her 40s with acute COVID-19. The sample comprised PBMCs or T cells enriched from blood (not recorded which). The rearrangement links TRBV9 to TRBJ1-1; 7 positions agree with TRBD1. The DNA of the CDR3 is TGTGCCAGCAGCGCGGGACAGAATTGGGGTGTTAGCAGTGAAGCTTTCTTT. Translation gives CASSAGQNWGVSSEAFF.